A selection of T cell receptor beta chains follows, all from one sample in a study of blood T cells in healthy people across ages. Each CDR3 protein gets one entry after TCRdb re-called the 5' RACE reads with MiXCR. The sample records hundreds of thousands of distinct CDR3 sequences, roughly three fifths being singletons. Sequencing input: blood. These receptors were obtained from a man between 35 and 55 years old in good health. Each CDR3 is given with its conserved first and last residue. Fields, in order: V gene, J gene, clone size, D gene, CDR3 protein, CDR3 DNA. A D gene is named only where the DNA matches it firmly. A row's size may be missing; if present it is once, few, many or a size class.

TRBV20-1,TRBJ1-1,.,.,CSALRSEEAFF,TGCAGTGCGCTCAGGTCAGAAGAAGCTTTCTTT
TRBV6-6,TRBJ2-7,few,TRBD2,CASSYDGGNYEQYF,TGTGCCAGCAGTTATGACGGGGGGAACTACGAGCAGTACTTC
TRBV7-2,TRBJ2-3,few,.,CASSLGRISTDTQYF,TGTGCCAGCAGCTTAGGCCGAATAAGCACAGATACGCAGTATTTT
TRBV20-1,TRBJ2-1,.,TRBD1,CSASGQSISNEQFF,TGCAGTGCTTCGGGACAGAGTATAAGCAATGAGCAGTTCTTC
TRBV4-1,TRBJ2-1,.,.,CASSRQVGMVNEQFF,TGCGCCAGCAGCAGGCAGGTGGGGATGGTCAATGAGCAGTTCTTC
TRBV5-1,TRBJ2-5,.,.,CASSLGLPQETQYF,TGCGCCAGCAGCTTGGGACTACCCCAAGAGACCCAGTACTTC
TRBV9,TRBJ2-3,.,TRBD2,CASSVSRGGPITDTQYF,TGTGCCAGCAGCGTATCCCGGGGGGGACCGATCACAGATACGCAGTATTTT
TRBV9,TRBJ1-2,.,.,CASSVGSRGTYGYTF,TGTGCCAGCAGCGTAGGTAGCAGGGGAACCTATGGCTACACCTTC
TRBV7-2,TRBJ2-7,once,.,CASSRKGEYDEQYF,TGTGCCAGCAGCCGGAAGGGGGAGTATGACGAGCAGTACTTC
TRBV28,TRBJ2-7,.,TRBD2,CASTSPGGSYEQYF,TGTGCCAGCACCTCACCGGGAGGGTCCTACGAGCAGTACTTC
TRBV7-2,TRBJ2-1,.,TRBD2,CASSWGLDNEQFF,TGTGCCAGCAGTTGGGGACTAGACAATGAGCAGTTCTTC
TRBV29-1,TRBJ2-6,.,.,CSVVDSSGANVLTF,TGCAGCGTTGTGGACAGCTCTGGGGCCAACGTCCTGACTTTC
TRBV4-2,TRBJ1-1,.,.,CASSQDGGSTEAFF,TGTGCCAGCAGCCAAGACGGGGGGAGCACTGAAGCTTTCTTT
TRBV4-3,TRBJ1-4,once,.,CASSQDLDYGKKLFF,TGCGCCAGCAGCCAAGATTTGGATTACGGGAAAAAACTGTTTTTT
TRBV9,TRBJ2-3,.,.,CASSVVAGSLTDTQYF,TGTGCCAGCAGCGTAGTCGCCGGCAGTCTCACAGATACGCAGTATTTT
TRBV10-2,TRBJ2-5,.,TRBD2,CASSDPLGSYPREQYF,TGCGCCAGCAGTGACCCCTTGGGGTCCTACCCGCGGGAGCAGTACTTC
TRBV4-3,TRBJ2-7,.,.,CASSLSWPTSYEQYF,TGCGCCAGCAGCCTCTCGTGGCCTACGTCTTACGAGCAGTACTTC
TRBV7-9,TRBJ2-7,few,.,CASSEKGIPYEQYF,TGTGCCAGCAGCGAGAAGGGTATCCCCTACGAGCAGTACTTC
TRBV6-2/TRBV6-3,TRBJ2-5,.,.,CASSYSRTESPQETQYF,TGTGCCAGCAGTTACTCTAGGACAGAAAGTCCACAAGAGACCCAGTACTTC
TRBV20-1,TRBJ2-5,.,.,CSARDKPVGLFNEQYF,TGCAGTGCTAGAGATAAGCCGGTTGGACTCTTCAATGAGCAGTACTTC
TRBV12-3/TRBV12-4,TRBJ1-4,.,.,CASSLTIPGATNEKLFF,TGTGCCAGCAGTTTAACCATTCCGGGGGCAACTAATGAAAAACTGTTTTTT
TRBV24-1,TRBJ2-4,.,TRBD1,CATSEQGSIQYF,TGTGCCACCAGTGAACAGGGGAGCATTCAGTACTTC
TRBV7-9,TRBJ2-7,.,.,CVSSSRTEPSYEQYF,TGTGTCAGCAGCTCCCGGACAGAGCCCTCCTACGAGCAGTACTTC
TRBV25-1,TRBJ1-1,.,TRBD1,CASSGNRGCQAFF,TGTGCCAGCAGTGGGAACAGGGGGTGTCAGGCTTTCTTT
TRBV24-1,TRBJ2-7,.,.,CATSDSDYEQYF,TGTGCCACCAGTGACTCGGATTACGAGCAGTACTTC
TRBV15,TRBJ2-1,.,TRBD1,CATSRGLGQGGNEQFF,TGTGCCACCAGCAGAGGACTAGGACAGGGGGGCAATGAGCAGTTCTTC
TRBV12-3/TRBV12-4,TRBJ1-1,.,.,CASSPKGYGTEAFF,TGTGCCAGCAGCCCTAAGGGGTATGGCACTGAAGCTTTCTTT
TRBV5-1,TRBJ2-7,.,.,CASSWEGGSSYEQYF,TGCGCCAGCAGCTGGGAAGGGGGGAGCTCCTACGAGCAGTACTTC
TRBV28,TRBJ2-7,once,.,CASSPEWGTYEQYF,TGTGCCAGCAGTCCCGAGTGGGGGACCTACGAGCAGTACTTC
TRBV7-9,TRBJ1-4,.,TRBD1,CASSSTGTGNEKLFF,TGTGCCAGCAGCTCAACCGGGACAGGGAATGAAAAACTGTTTTTT
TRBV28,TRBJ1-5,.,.,CASTQVNQPQHF,TGTGCCAGCACTCAAGTCAATCAGCCCCAGCATTTT
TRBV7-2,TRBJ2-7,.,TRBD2,CASSLVGLAGDEQYF,TGTGCCAGCAGCTTAGTAGGGCTAGCGGGAGACGAGCAGTACTTC
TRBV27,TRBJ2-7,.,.,CASSTRDDTYEQYF,TGTGCCAGCAGTACTCGGGACGACACCTACGAGCAGTACTTC
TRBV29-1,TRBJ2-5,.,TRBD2,CSVEDQTSGGEETQYF,TGCAGCGTTGAAGATCAGACTAGCGGGGGGGAAGAGACCCAGTACTTC
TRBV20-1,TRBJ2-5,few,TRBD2,CSAAGAAGQETQYF,TGCAGTGCCGCGGGAGCGGCGGGGCAAGAGACCCAGTACTTC
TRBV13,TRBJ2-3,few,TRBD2,CASSTAGLAGDTQYF,TGTGCCAGCAGCACCGCTGGACTAGCGGGAGATACGCAGTATTTT
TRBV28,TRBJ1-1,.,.,CASRLTAEAFF,TGTGCCAGCAGACTGACGGCTGAAGCTTTCTTT
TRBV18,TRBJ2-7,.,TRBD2,CASSPGTSDEQYF,TGTGCCAGCTCTCCCGGGACTAGCGACGAGCAGTACTTC
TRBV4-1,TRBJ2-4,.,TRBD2,CASSQLVTGVLGGQYF,TGCGCCAGCAGCCAACTAGTCACGGGGGTCCTGGGGGGGCAGTACTTC
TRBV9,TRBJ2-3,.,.,CASSVAPSNTDTQYF,TGTGCCAGCAGCGTAGCTCCCTCCAACACAGATACGCAGTATTTT
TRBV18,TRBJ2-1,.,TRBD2,CASSPSLAGDNEQFF,TGCGCCAGCTCACCGTCACTAGCGGGAGACAATGAGCAGTTCTTC
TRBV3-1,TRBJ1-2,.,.,CASSFGSQGSDGYTF,TGTGCCAGCAGCTTCGGATCTCAGGGTTCCGATGGCTACACCTTC
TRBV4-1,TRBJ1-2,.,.,CASSQAFDDGYGYTF,TGCGCCAGCAGCCAGGCTTTCGACGACGGCTATGGCTACACCTTC
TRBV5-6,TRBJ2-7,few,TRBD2,CASSLNGLAFTYEQYF,TGTGCCAGCAGCCTAAACGGACTAGCTTTTACCTACGAGCAGTACTTC
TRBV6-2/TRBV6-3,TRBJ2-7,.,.,CASSYRSEGPTGEQYF,TGTGCCAGCAGTTACAGGAGTGAGGGACCTACAGGCGAGCAGTACTTC
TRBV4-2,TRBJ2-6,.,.,CASSHDSGANVLTF,TGTGCCAGCAGCCATGATTCTGGGGCCAACGTCCTGACTTTC
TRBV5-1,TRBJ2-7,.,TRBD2,CASSSSLAGGSYEQYF,TGCGCCAGCAGCTCCTCACTAGCGGGAGGTTCCTACGAGCAGTACTTC
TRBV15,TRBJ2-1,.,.,CATSREQKIYSNEQFF,TGTGCCACCAGCAGAGAACAGAAGATCTACAGTAATGAGCAGTTCTTC
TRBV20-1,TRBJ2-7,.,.,CSARSQSSYEQYF,TGCAGTGCTAGGTCTCAAAGCTCCTACGAGCAGTACTTC
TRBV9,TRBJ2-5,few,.,CASSVVGSDVETQYF,TGTGCCAGCAGCGTAGTCGGTAGCGACGTAGAGACCCAGTACTTC